This TCR beta chain stems from a study of cytomegalovirus exposure and HLA in healthy donors. Whole-study context: The 666 first-cohort repertoires shared a platform with the 120 or so validation repertoires, as reported in a later analysis. Study conclusions and caveats: According to reports, the classifier identified cytomegalovirus status with high specificity and sensitivity.

On this clone itself: Its specificity is not known.

Sequencing was performed with immunoSEQ multiplex PCR; in TCRdb, only in-frame clones are kept and a portion is missing. This table holds 150,000 to 200,000 clones, approximately 96% found once. The sequence was collected from a woman under 30 in good health and CMV-seronegative. Material for sequencing was PBMCs.

The chain's CDR3 is CASTEYLGTDTQYF. The CDR3 region has the DNA TGTGCCAGCACCGAATATTTAGGCACAGATACGCAGTATTTT. V and J are TRBV7-2 and TRBJ2-3; D uncertain. Germline V lookup: CDR1 SGHTA, CDR2 FQGNSA. The CDR3 loop spans 14 amino acids. With 7 bases removed from V and 1 base from J, the gap between germline ends came to 12 bases.